This TCR beta chain was captured by sequencing in a study of T cells in Graves' hyperthyroidism and ophthalmopathy. Amplification of TCR beta CDR3 regions used RNA as the template. First-round RT-PCR targeting the TCR CDR3 was performed with the HTBI primer set. TCRdb independently ran MiXCR on the multiplex PCR reads; one entry per CDR3 protein. The sample lists about 840,000 distinct CDR3 sequences; over 35% were seen once. Study-wide points: Researchers found most expanded thyroid clonotypes above 0.001 in blood as well.

Of note for this clonotype: Its antigen is not known.

Calling Graves' hyperthyroidism stable meant ophthalmopathy did not progress within 18 months. Uncontrolled infections, other autoimmune diseases, pregnancy or lactation led to exclusion of patients. This CDR3 has 13 residues. The germline gives CDR1 ENHRY, CDR2 SYGVKD. Trimming cost V 11 bases and J 7 bases, with 15 bases left between them. The chain is built from TRBV10-3 and TRBJ1-6; no clear D gene. The origin of this receptor is a man between 18 and 35 years old with Graves' hyperthyroidism. The source material was blood. CDR3 sequence: CASSTSTNSPLHF. DNA for the CDR3: TGTGCCTCCTCGACGTCCACCAATTCACCCCTCCACTTT.